A single sample gave rise to the 23 T cell receptor beta chains below, sequenced in a study of regulatory T cells in long-lasting Graves disease. Documented time point: newly diagnosed GD, antithyroid drugs for less than 3 months. PBMC-extracted RNA yielded the TCR library. Combining iRepertoire HTBI primers with Arm-PCR of CDR3 regions, the authors built TCR beta libraries. MiXCR, applied by TCRdb to the multiplex PCR reads, yields one record per CDR3 protein. This table holds more than 450,000 distinct CDR3 sequences, around 13% found once. These data were also reused for a study on T cells in Graves' hyperthyroidism and ophthalmopathy.

The specimen comprised peripheral blood mononuclear cells (PBMCs), sampled at new diagnosis, from a patient treated with antithyroid drugs. The receptors derive from a woman aged 25 to 39 with Graves disease.

This clonotype was picked up many times. The V and J genes are TRBV19 and TRBJ2-7; the D gene is possibly TRBD1 (6 bases). The CDR3 contains 14 residues. Germline V lookup: CDR1 LNHDA, CDR2 SQIVND (reference sequence). Trimming stripped 5 bases from V and 4 bases from J, with 15 bases between. DNA for the CDR3: TGTGCCAGTAGTGACCGGGACACCTGGTACGAGCAGTACTTC. Translating gives CASSDRDTWYEQYF.

The rearrangement joins TRBV25-1 to TRBJ2-3, with 8 bases that match TRBD2. J lost 5 bases, V lost 2 bases, and 9 bases had no gene match. This CDR3 spans 16 amino acids. CDR1 and CDR2 (germline): MGHDK, SYGVNS. The CDR3 DNA follows: TGTGCCAGCAGTGAACTTACAGCGGGAGTCGGAGATACGCAGTATTTT. Translated, it gives CASSELTAGVGDTQYF.

The sample holds many counts of this clonotype. The chain links TRBV6-2 or TRBV6-3 to TRBJ2-7, with TRBD2 matching over 10 bases. Germline CDR1 is MNHEY and CDR2 is SVGEGT. The CDR3 runs to 18 residues. V shed 5 bases, J shed 5 bases, and the junction held 18 bases outside the gene matches. CDR3 amino acids: CASSPDDLYSGRPHEQYF. CDR3 coding DNA: TGTGCCAGCAGTCCGGACGACCTTTATAGCGGGAGGCCCCACGAGCAGTACTTC.

There are many counts of this clonotype. The rearrangement links TRBV2 to TRBJ2-7; 11 bases are a match to TRBD2. CDR1 and CDR2 (germline): SNHLY, FYNNEI. CDR3 length: 13 amino acids. The V segment lost 6 bases and the J segment 4 bases; nucleotides outside the gene matches: 2. CDR3 region: CASRTSGIYEQYF. In nucleotides, the CDR3 is TGTGCCAGCAGGACTAGCGGGATATACGAGCAGTACTTC.

This clonotype was seen repeatedly, ten times or more. The rearrangement joins TRBV20-1 to TRBJ2-7, with D possibly being TRBD1 (6 bases). This CDR3 spans 14 amino acids. Germline-derived CDR1 and CDR2 are DFQATT and SNEGSKA (reference sequence). V was cut by 0 bases and J by 2 bases, with 11 bases left in between. The CDR3 coding sequence is TGCAGTGCTAGAGATTGGGACAAAACCTACGAGCAGTACTTC. Translating gives CSARDWDKTYEQYF.

This clonotype has a handful of counts. The gene calls are TRBV19 and TRBJ2-1; 9 bases fit TRBD2. The CDR3 is 19 amino acids. V shed 6 bases and J 2 bases; nucleotides not matched to a gene: 17. The germline V gene encodes CDR1 LNHDA and CDR2 SQIVND (reference sequence). The CDR3 DNA sequence: TGTGCCAGTAGCCCGTGGGCTATTGCGGGAGGGGTAGCCTACAATGAGCAGTTCTTC. Its protein product is CASSPWAIAGGVAYNEQFF.

This clonotype was counted many times. The chain combines TRBV28 with TRBJ1-2; 8 bases match TRBD1. CDR3 length equals 16 residues. Germline V gives CDR1 MDHEN, CDR2 SYDVKM. The junction had 12 bases not matched to a gene; V was cut back by 6 bases and J by 3 bases. The CDR3 DNA is TGTGCCAGCAGCTACCCCGGCAGGGGGCGAGACTATGGCTACACCTTC. It translates to CASSYPGRGRDYGYTF.

A single count supports this clonotype. This sequence joins TRBV29-1 and TRBJ2-1; TRBD1 matches at 10 bases. Germline CDR1 SQVTM, CDR2 ANQGSEA. The CDR3 runs to 16 residues. Germline trimming cut 3 bases from V and 9 bases from J; bases unmatched to any gene: 14. For the CDR3, the DNA is TGCAGCGTTGATCTAGGGACAGGGGTCAGCGTAAGTGAGCAGTTCTTC. Protein sequence: CSVDLGTGVSVSEQFF.

V is TRBV6-1 and J is TRBJ2-1; unclear D gene. V was cut by 11 bases and J by 0 bases, with 11 bases left in between. The CDR3 loop spans 13 amino acids. Germline V gives CDR1 MNHNS, CDR2 SASEGT. CDR3 residues: CASRTYSYNEQFF. CDR3 in DNA: TGTGCCTCGAGGACGTACTCCTACAATGAGCAGTTCTTC.

The table lists this clonotype with many counts. V gene TRBV20-1 combines with J gene TRBJ2-7; 7 bases match TRBD1. CDR3 length equals 12 residues. Germline V CDR1 and CDR2: DFQATT, SNEGSKA (reference sequence). J gave up 7 bases and V 3 bases, and 6 bases lay outside the gene matches. The CDR3 loop is CSASDGQEEQYF. The CDR3 DNA reads TGCAGTGCTAGCGATGGACAGGAGGAGCAGTACTTC.

This clonotype came up once. The gene calls are TRBV7-8 and TRBJ2-2; 11 nucleotides line up with TRBD2. V was pared by 5 bases and J by 2 bases, with 22 bases of the junction left unmatched. Germline-derived CDR1 and CDR2 are SGHVS and FQNEAQ. The CDR3 is 22 residues long. The CDR3 region has the DNA TGTGCCAGCAGCGCCGCACAGGGTTGGCCGGTAGCGGGAGGGTTTAACACCGGGGAGCTGTTTTTT. This codes for CASSAAQGWPVAGGFNTGELFF.

The chain couples TRBV7-2 to TRBJ2-1, with 8 bases aligning to TRBD2. Germline values: CDR1 SGHTA, CDR2 FQGNSA. The CDR3 has 16 residues. The ends lost 1 base at V and 2 bases at J; junction bases unmatched: 4. The CDR3 sequence: CASSLGSGITYNEQFF. The DNA for the CDR3 is TGTGCCAGCAGCTTAGGTAGCGGGATTACCTACAATGAGCAGTTCTTC.

This clonotype was found a few times. The chain has TRBV20-1 and TRBJ1-5; TRBD1 is a possible D gene (5 bases). Deletions cut 6 bases from V and 4 bases from J, with 10 bases between. CDR3 length: 12 amino acids. The germline V gene has CDR1 DFQATT and CDR2 SNEGSKA (reference sequence). CDR3: CSALQANQPQHF. CDR3 DNA sequence: TGCAGTGCGCTACAGGCAAATCAGCCCCAGCATTTT.

This chain connects TRBV12-3 or TRBV12-4 to TRBJ1-2; D not resolved. CDR3 length: 14 residues. V shed 6 bases and J shed 1 base, with 12 bases lying between them. The CDR3 region is CASSRRDINYGYTF. CDR3 DNA: TGTGCCAGCAGCCGCCGGGATATTAACTATGGCTACACCTTC.

In its sample, this clonotype was seen many times. The V call is TRBV12-3 or TRBV12-4, the J call TRBJ1-4; no clear D gene. Trimming took 5 bases from V and 4 from J, leaving 17 bases between them. There are 16 residues in the CDR3. This CDR3 reads CASSEGFNNVNEKLFF. The CDR3 coding sequence is TGTGCCAGCAGTGAAGGGTTCAACAACGTTAATGAAAAACTGTTTTTT.

J is TRBJ2-5 and V is TRBV28, with D perhaps TRBD1 (6 bases). The CDR3 is made up of 15 amino acids. Trimming removed 10 bases at V and 2 bases at J, with 20 bases between. Per germline, CDR1 MDHEN and CDR2 SYDVKM. CDR3 bases: TGTGCCATCAGGGGTGGCAGATTTGTACAAGAGACCCAGTACTTC. This encodes CAIRGGRFVQETQYF.

This clonotype was observed many times. The rearrangement uses TRBV28 and TRBJ1-1, with D hard to call. V shed 4 bases and J shed 1 base, with 19 bases lying between them. The CDR3 runs to 17 residues. Germline lookup yields CDR1 MDHEN and CDR2 SYDVKM. The CDR3 spells CASSSDPFRPRNTEAFF. CDR3 sequence (DNA): TGTGCCAGCAGTTCGGATCCGTTCCGCCCCAGGAACACTGAAGCTTTCTTT.

The sample holds one count of this clonotype. A read error is possible here, since a much larger clone lies one base away. The chain links TRBV5-1 to TRBJ2-2; no clear D. Germline V gene sequence: CDR1 SGHRS, CDR2 YFSETQ. The CDR3 runs 14 residues. The CDR3 nucleotides are TGTGCCAGCAGCTTCGCCGCGAACACCGGGGAGCTGTTTTTT. It is translated as CASSFAANTGELFF.

This clonotype was counted only a few times. The CDR3 here is CASSVRWTGGTDTQYF. As DNA, the CDR3 is TGTGCCAGCAGCGTAAGATGGACAGGGGGCACAGATACGCAGTATTTT. This sequence joins TRBV9 and TRBJ2-3, with 9 bases identical to TRBD1. V dropped 1 base and J dropped 1; count of bases not matched to a gene: 4. The CDR3 length is 16 residues. The germline gives CDR1 SGDLS, CDR2 YYNGEE.

This clonotype was detected ten times or more. This chain links TRBV7-2 with TRBJ2-3; D is uncertain. Germline V gene lookup returns CDR1 SGHTA and CDR2 FQGNSA. Trimming took off 5 bases at V and 4 bases at J, with 16 bases between the two ends. CDR3 length: 15 amino acids. CDR3 sequence (DNA): TGTGCCAGCAGCCAAAGGAGTTATGTGGCAGATACGCAGTATTTT. This codes for CASSQRSYVADTQYF.

This clonotype was recorded a few times. The chain joins TRBV18 to TRBJ1-3; D remains ambiguous. V gave up 3 bases and J gave up 4 bases, with 13 bases separating them. Germline loops: CDR1 KGHSH, CDR2 LQKENI. This CDR3 region has 15 residues. The CDR3 is CASSPDHRPGNTIYF. Here the CDR3 DNA reads TGTGCCAGCTCACCTGACCACCGGCCCGGAAACACCATATATTTT.

This chain uses TRBV5-1 with TRBJ1-1, with D possibly TRBD1 on 5 matching bases. Trimming took 0 bases from V and 0 from J, leaving 9 bases between them. The CDR3 runs to 15 residues. Germline values: CDR1 SGHRS, CDR2 YFSETQ. CDR3 protein: CASSLVPTVNTEAFF. The CDR3 DNA is TGCGCCAGCAGCTTGGTTCCGACAGTGAACACTGAAGCTTTCTTT.

There are many counts of this clonotype. V usage is TRBV28 and J usage is TRBJ1-1; D is uncertain. This CDR3 spans 15 amino acids. V gave up 6 bases and J gave up 3 bases, with 17 bases separating them. Per the germline V gene, CDR1 is MDHEN and CDR2 is SYDVKM. The CDR3 here is CASSKTASRDTEAFF. CDR3 nucleotides: TGTGCCAGCAGCAAGACTGCTTCGAGAGACACTGAAGCTTTCTTT.